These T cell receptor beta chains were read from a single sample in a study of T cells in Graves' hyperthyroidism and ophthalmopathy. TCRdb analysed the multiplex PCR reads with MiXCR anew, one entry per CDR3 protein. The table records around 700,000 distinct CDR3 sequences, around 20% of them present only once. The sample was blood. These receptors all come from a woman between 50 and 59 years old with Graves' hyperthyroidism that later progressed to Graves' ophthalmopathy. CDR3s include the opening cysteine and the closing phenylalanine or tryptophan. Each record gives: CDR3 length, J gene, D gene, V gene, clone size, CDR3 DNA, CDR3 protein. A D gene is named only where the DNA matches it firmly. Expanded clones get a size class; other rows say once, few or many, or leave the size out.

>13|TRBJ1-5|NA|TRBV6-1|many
TGTGCCAGCAGTGATGTGGTCAATCAGCCCCAGCATTTT
CASSDVVNQPQHF
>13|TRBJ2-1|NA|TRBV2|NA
TGTGCCAGCAGGGATACACCTTTCAATGAGCAGTTCTTC
CASRDTPFNEQFF
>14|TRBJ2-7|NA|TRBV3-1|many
TGTGCCAGCAGCCAAGATCAACTAGTCTACGAGCAGTACTTC
CASSQDQLVYEQYF
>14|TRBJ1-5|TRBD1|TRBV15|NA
TGTGCCACCAGCAGTACAGGGGCTGTTCAGCCCCAGCATTTT
CATSSTGAVQPQHF
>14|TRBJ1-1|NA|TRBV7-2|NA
TGTGCCAGCAGCTCCAGGGTACGGTCCACTGAAGCTTTCTTT
CASSSRVRSTEAFF
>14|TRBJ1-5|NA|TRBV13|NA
TGTGCCAGCAGCGTAGGGGCCGGCAATCAGCCCCAGCATTTT
CASSVGAGNQPQHF
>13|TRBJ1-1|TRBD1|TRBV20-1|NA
TGCAGTGCTAAATGGGACAGGGGGACTGAAGCTTTCTTT
CSAKWDRGTEAFF
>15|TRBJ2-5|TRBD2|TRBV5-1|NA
TGCGCCAGCAGCTCACAACCGGGGGGGCAAGAGACCCAGTACTTC
CASSSQPGGQETQYF
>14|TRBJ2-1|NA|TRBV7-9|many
TGTGCCAGCAGCTTAGTGGGGACCGAGGGTGAGCAGTTCTTC
CASSLVGTEGEQFF
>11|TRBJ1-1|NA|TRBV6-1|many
TGTGCCAGCAGTGCACACACTGAAGCTTTCTTT
CASSAHTEAFF
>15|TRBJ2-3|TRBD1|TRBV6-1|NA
TGTGCCAGCAGCCGGACAGGGGGTTTACCAGATACGCAGTATTTT
CASSRTGGLPDTQYF
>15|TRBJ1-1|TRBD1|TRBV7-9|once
TGTGCCAGCAGCCAACCGGCCGGGACAGACACTGAAGCTTTCTTT
CASSQPAGTDTEAFF
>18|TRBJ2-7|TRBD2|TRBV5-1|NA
TGCGCCAGCAGCTTGGCCCGACTACCTAGCGGGGTACGCTACGAGCAGTACTTC
CASSLARLPSGVRYEQYF
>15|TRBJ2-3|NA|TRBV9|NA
TGTGCCAGCAGCGTGAGGGACGAATACACAGATACGCAGTATTTT
CASSVRDEYTDTQYF
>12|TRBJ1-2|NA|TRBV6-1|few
TGTGCCACCGGGATGGAGGGGAGGAGCTACACCTTC
CATGMEGRSYTF
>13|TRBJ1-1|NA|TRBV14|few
TGTGCCAGCAGCCAAGGGGTTGTCACTGAAGCTTTCTTT
CASSQGVVTEAFF
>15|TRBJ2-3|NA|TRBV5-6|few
TGTGCCAGCAGCTTGCAGTACTCTGGCACAGATACGCAGTATTTT
CASSLQYSGTDTQYF
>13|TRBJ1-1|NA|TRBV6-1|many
TGTGCCAGCAGCGACCGGTCAGGGGCTGAAGCTTTCTTT
CASSDRSGAEAFF
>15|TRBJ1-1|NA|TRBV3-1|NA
TGTGCCAGCAGCCCCCGGCAGGGGCACGACACTGAAGCTTTCTTT
CASSPRQGHDTEAFF
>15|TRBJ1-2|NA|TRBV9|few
TGTGCCAGCAGCCCGGTGGCTTCCGATAACTATGGCTACACCTTC
CASSPVASDNYGYTF
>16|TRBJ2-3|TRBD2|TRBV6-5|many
TGTGCCAGCAACCCCGGGGGACTAGCGGGCACAGATACGCAGTATTTT
CASNPGGLAGTDTQYF
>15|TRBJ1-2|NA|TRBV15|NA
TGTGCCACCAGCAGAGATCGGTCGGGCGGGTATGGCTACACCTTC
CATSRDRSGGYGYTF
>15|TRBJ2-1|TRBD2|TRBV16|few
TGTGCCAGCAGCAACGGGGGGAACTCCTACAATGAGCAGTTCTTC
CASSNGGNSYNEQFF
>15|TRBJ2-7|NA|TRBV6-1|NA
TGTGCCAGCAGTGGGTTTTTGGGAAAAGTTTACGAGCAGTACTTC
CASSGFLGKVYEQYF
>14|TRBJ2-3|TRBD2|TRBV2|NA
TGTGCCAGCTGGACTAGCGGGGTTACAGATACGCAGTATTTT
CASWTSGVTDTQYF
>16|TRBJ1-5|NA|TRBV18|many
TGTGCCAGCTCACCCCTGGGCGGGGGCAGCAATCAGCCCCAGCATTTT
CASSPLGGGSNQPQHF
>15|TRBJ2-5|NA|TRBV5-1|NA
TGCGCCAGCAGCTTGGAGGCTGGACCCCGAGAGACCCAGTACTTC
CASSLEAGPRETQYF
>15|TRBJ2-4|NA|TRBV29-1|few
TGCAGCGTGGTCTACATGGAGAGGGCCAAAAACATTCAGTACTTC
CSVVYMERAKNIQYF
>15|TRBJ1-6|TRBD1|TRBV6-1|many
TGTGCCAGCAGTGGACCGGGACAGGGAGATTCACCCCTCCACTTT
CASSGPGQGDSPLHF
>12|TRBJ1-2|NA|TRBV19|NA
TGTGCCAGTAATGCCCGGGAGGATGGCTACACCTTC
CASNAREDGYTF
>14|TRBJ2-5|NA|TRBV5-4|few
TGTGCCAGCAGCCGGGAAGTCCACATAGAGACCCAGTACTTC
CASSREVHIETQYF
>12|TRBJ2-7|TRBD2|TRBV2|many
TGTGCCAGCAAGAGCGGGGGCCACGAGCAGTACTTC
CASKSGGHEQYF
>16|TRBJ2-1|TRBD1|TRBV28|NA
TGTGCCACCCGGGACAGGGGGCGCATTTCCTACAATGAGCAGTTCTTC
CATRDRGRISYNEQFF
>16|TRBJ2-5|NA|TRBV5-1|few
TGCGCCAGCAGCTCCTGGACCGGACGGAACCAAGAGACCCAGTACTTC
CASSSWTGRNQETQYF
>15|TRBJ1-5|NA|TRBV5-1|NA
TGCGCCAGCAGCTTGGTTCAGGGAGGTTCTCAGCCCCAGCATTTT
CASSLVQGGSQPQHF
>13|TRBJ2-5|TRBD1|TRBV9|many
TGTGCCAGCAGCGCGACAGGGTTAGAGACCCAGTACTTC
CASSATGLETQYF
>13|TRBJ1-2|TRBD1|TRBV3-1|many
TGTGCCAGCAGCCACCTACAGGGGGAAGGCTACACCTTC
CASSHLQGEGYTF
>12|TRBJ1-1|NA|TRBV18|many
TGTGCCAGCTCACCTATGAACACTGAAGCTTTCTTT
CASSPMNTEAFF
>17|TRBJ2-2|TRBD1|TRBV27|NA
TGTGCCAGCAGTTTATCTCTACAGGGGGCGCCCCCCGGGGAGCTGTTTTTT
CASSLSLQGAPPGELFF
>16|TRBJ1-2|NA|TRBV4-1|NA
TGCGCCAGCAGCCAAGTCGTCACACTAAAAAACTATGGCTACACCTTC
CASSQVVTLKNYGYTF
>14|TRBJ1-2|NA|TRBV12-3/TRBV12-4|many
TGTGCCAGCAGTTTGGGCCGAAGTAACTATGGCTACACCTTC
CASSLGRSNYGYTF
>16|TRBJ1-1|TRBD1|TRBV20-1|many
TGCAGTGCTAGAGATTGGGGGACAGGTCCTGGCACTGAAGCTTTCTTT
CSARDWGTGPGTEAFF
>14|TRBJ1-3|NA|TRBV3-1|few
TGTGCCAGCACCACCGTATCCCTGGGAAACACCATATATTTT
CASTTVSLGNTIYF
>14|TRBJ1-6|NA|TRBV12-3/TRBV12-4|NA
TGTGCCAGCAGCCTGGGTGGGTGGCATTCACCCCTCCACTTT
CASSLGGWHSPLHF
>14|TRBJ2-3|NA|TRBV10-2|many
TGCGCCAGCAGTGCGATGGCGAGGGCAGATACGCAGTATTTT
CASSAMARADTQYF
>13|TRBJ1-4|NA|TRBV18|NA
TGTGCCAGCTCACCGGATCGTTTGGAAGGACTGTTTTTT
CASSPDRLEGLFF
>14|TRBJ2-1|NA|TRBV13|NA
TGTGCCAGCAGACCAGACAGGGAGGCCTTGGAGCAGTTCTTC
CASRPDREALEQFF
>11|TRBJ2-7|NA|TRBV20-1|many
TGCAGTCAATTGTCGGCCTACGAGCAGTACTTC
CSQLSAYEQYF
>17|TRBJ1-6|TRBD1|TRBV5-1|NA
TGCGCCAGCAGCTTGGAGGGACAGGGGGTTGGAAATTCACCCCTCCACTTT
CASSLEGQGVGNSPLHF
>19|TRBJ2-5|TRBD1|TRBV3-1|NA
TGTGCCAGCAGCCAAGATCCCAATTACCGGACAGGGGGCATAGAGACCCAGTACTTC
CASSQDPNYRTGGIETQYF
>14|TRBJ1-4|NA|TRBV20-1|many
TGCAGTGCCGGGGTGGGAGGCGTAGGTGAAAAACTGTTTTTT
CSAGVGGVGEKLFF
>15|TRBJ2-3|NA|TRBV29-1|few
TGCAGCGTTGATCGGGGGAGGACAGCCCGAGATACGCAGTATTTT
CSVDRGRTARDTQYF
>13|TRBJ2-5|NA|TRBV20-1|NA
TGCAGTGCTCACAGGGATGGCGGGGAGACCCAGTACTTC
CSAHRDGGETQYF
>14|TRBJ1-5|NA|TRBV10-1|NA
TGCGCCAGCAGTGAGGGTGATTTAAATCAGCCCCAGCATTTT
CASSEGDLNQPQHF
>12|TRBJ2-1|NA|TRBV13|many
TGTGCCAGCAGCTTCGGCTCGAATGAGCAGTTCTTC
CASSFGSNEQFF